A selection of T cell receptor beta chains follows, all from one sample in a study of T cell repertoires in cytomegalovirus infection. TCRdb independently ran MiXCR on the reads; one entry per CDR3 protein. The sample includes 310,000 or so distinct CDR3 sequences, roughly 15% of them seen just once. Sequenced sample: PBMCs. These receptors all come from a human donor in good health (CMV status not recorded). Some clones in this sample may be carry-over from other donors' samples. The CDR3 runs from the conserved cysteine through the conserved F or W. Each record gives: clone size, J gene, D gene, V gene, CDR3 DNA, CDR3 protein. A D gene is named only where the DNA matches it firmly. Part of the rows lack a size; the others show once, few, many or a class for expanded clones.

many,TRBJ2-6,NA,TRBV7-2,TGTGCCAGCAGCTTAGTGAGCTCTGGGGCCAACGTCCTGACTTTC,CASSLVSSGANVLTF
few,TRBJ1-2,NA,TRBV4-3,TGCGCCAGCAGCCAAGAACAGGCCGAAATTTCTAACTATGGCTACACCTTC,CASSQEQAEISNYGYTF
NA,TRBJ2-2,NA,TRBV19,TGTGCCAGTAGCAACCCGACGGTTTCGGCCACCGGGGAGCTGTTTTTT,CASSNPTVSATGELFF
NA,TRBJ2-1,NA,TRBV11-2,TGTGCCAGCAGCTTAGAAGGATGGGTTTACAATGAGCAGTTCTTC,CASSLEGWVYNEQFF
NA,TRBJ2-7,NA,TRBV7-9,TGTGCCAGCAGCCAGACAGAATACGAGCAGTACTTC,CASSQTEYEQYF
once,TRBJ1-1,NA,TRBV12-3/TRBV12-4,TGTGCCAGCAGCCCCCAAGTCCGGGGCACTGAAGCTTTCTTT,CASSPQVRGTEAFF
NA,TRBJ2-2,NA,TRBV5-6,TGTGCCAGCAGCTTTGGGGTCGGGGAGCTGTTTTTT,CASSFGVGELFF
few,TRBJ1-2,NA,TRBV6-6,TGTGCCAGCAGTTACCGAGGCCCCGATGGCTACACCTTC,CASSYRGPDGYTF
many,TRBJ1-1,NA,TRBV28,TGTGCCAGCAGTTCTGGGGGCCAGGCGACGAACACTGAAGCTTTCTTT,CASSSGGQATNTEAFF
NA,TRBJ1-4,NA,TRBV7-9,TGTGCCAGCAGCTATTTGCCGACGACAGATTATAATGAAAAACTGTTTTTT,CASSYLPTTDYNEKLFF
many,TRBJ2-7,TRBD1,TRBV28,TGTGCCAGCAGCTCGGGACAGGGTCCCTACGAGCAGTACTTC,CASSSGQGPYEQYF
NA,TRBJ2-2,NA,TRBV10-3,TGTGCCATCAGTGAGTCGACTCGGACAGCGGACGGGGAGCTGTTTTTT,CAISESTRTADGELFF
NA,TRBJ2-7,NA,TRBV27,TGTGCCAGCAGTGCGACAGAGACCTACGAGCAGTACTTC,CASSATETYEQYF
many,TRBJ1-6,NA,TRBV7-2,TGTGCCAGCAGGCCGGGGGCACGCAATTCACCCCTCCACTTT,CASRPGARNSPLHF
many,TRBJ2-7,NA,TRBV7-2,TGTGCCAGCAGCCCACGAACAGGAGACGAGCAGTACTTC,CASSPRTGDEQYF
few,TRBJ2-3,NA,TRBV20-1,TGCAGTGCTAGAGGCCTGGATTCTAGCACAGATACGCAGTATTTT,CSARGLDSSTDTQYF
many,TRBJ2-7,NA,TRBV6-2/TRBV6-3,TGTGCCAGCAATGACAGAAACGAGCAGTACTTC,CASNDRNEQYF
few,TRBJ1-4,NA,TRBV4-1,TGCGCCAGCAGCCAAGCAGGAAAACTGTTTTTT,CASSQAGKLFF
NA,TRBJ2-5,NA,TRBV19,TGTGCCAGTAGTCTCCGGGCCCCACTAGAGACCCAGTACTTC,CASSLRAPLETQYF
NA,TRBJ1-1,NA,TRBV12-3/TRBV12-4,TGTGCCAGCAACACTCGTCCAGGGGCGGCTTTCTTT,CASNTRPGAAFF
few,TRBJ1-2,NA,TRBV29-1,TGCAGCGTGCAGTTGGGGTCGGGTGGCTACACCTTC,CSVQLGSGGYTF
many,TRBJ1-5,NA,TRBV6-1,TGTGCCAGCAGTGAAGCGACTCAGCCCCAGCATTTT,CASSEATQPQHF
NA,TRBJ2-1,TRBD1,TRBV18,TGTGCCAGCTCACGCGGGACAGGGAATTTCGATGAGCAGTTCTTC,CASSRGTGNFDEQFF
many,TRBJ2-1,TRBD2,TRBV11-2,TGTGCCAGCAGCTTATCAGTTAGCCTAGCGGGGGTGGATGAGCAGTTCTTC,CASSLSVSLAGVDEQFF
NA,TRBJ1-5,NA,TRBV12-3/TRBV12-4,TGTGCCAGCAGTTTAGGTGGCAGTACGAGCAATCAGCCCCAGCATTTT,CASSLGGSTSNQPQHF
NA,TRBJ1-1,NA,TRBV5-3,TGTGCCAGCAGCTTGGGAGGGAGAGGTCCTGAAGCTTTCTTT,CASSLGGRGPEAFF
NA,TRBJ1-5,NA,TRBV28,TGTGCCAGCAGTACCCCGGGATTACACGATCAGCCCCAGCATTTT,CASSTPGLHDQPQHF
few,TRBJ2-6,NA,TRBV5-6,TGTGCCAGCAGCTTTTCTGTCATTGCTGGGGCCAACGTCCTGACTTTC,CASSFSVIAGANVLTF
many,TRBJ1-2,NA,TRBV7-9,TGTGCCAGCGGGGGTGGCTATGGCTACACCTTC,CASGGGYGYTF
once,TRBJ1-2,NA,TRBV4-2,TGTGCCAGCAGCCAAGTAGGCCTGGACTCTGGCTACACCTTC,CASSQVGLDSGYTF
few,TRBJ1-2,TRBD1,TRBV10-3,TGTGCCATCAGACAGGGGAACTCTAACTATGGCTACACCTTC,CAIRQGNSNYGYTF
many,TRBJ2-5,TRBD2,TRBV7-9,TGTGCCAGCAGCCCGGGGACTACGCGAGGGGAGACCCAGTACTTC,CASSPGTTRGETQYF
NA,TRBJ2-5,TRBD2,TRBV20-1,TGCAGTGCTAGAGCCGGGACTAGCGAAAGGGGGGAGACCCAGTACTTC,CSARAGTSERGETQYF
NA,TRBJ1-5,NA,TRBV5-6,TGTGCCAGCAGCACGTCAGGGTTTGGCAATCAGCCCCAGCATTTT,CASSTSGFGNQPQHF
NA,TRBJ2-1,NA,TRBV27,TGTGCCAGCCAAGGGGTCGATCGAAATGAGCAGTTCTTC,CASQGVDRNEQFF
NA,TRBJ1-1,TRBD1,TRBV4-3,TGCGCCAGCAGCCAAGACTCGGGACAGGTCACCGTTGCTTTCTTT,CASSQDSGQVTVAFF